The 27 T cell receptor beta chains below all came from one sample that was sequenced in a study of blood T cell repertoires in COVID-19. The method was immunoSEQ multiplex PCR; TCRdb's version includes in-frame clones alone and lacks a portion of them. This sample has 100,000 or so clones, with roughly 84% found just once. Sequencing used peripheral blood. The receptors come from a man in his 70s with active or convalescent COVID-19.

V and J are TRBV6-5 and TRBJ1-1, with 9 bases that match TRBD1. This CDR3 region has 15 residues. Germline loops: CDR1 MNHEY, CDR2 SVGAGI. Losses at the gene ends were 6 bases for V and 4 bases for J; bases not matched to a gene: 9. This chain's CDR3 is CASSKDRGLGTEAFF. The CDR3 DNA reads TGTGCCAGCAGCAAAGACAGGGGGTTGGGCACTGAAGCTTTCTTT.

This clone was found once. The chain recombines TRBV6-1 with TRBJ1-1, with TRBD1 matching over 9 bases. Germline V gene sequence: CDR1 MNHNS, CDR2 SASEGT. The J segment lost 6 bases and the V segment lost 3 bases, leaving 5 bases of the junction unmatched. The CDR3 extends over 14 amino acids. The CDR3 DNA is TGTGCCAGCAGTGAGGCGACAGGGGGGTCTGAAGCTTTCTTT. Its translation: CASSEATGGSEAFF.

DNA of the CDR3: TGTGCCAGCAGTGAAAGGCAGGTGAACTATGGCTACACCTTC. Amino acids: CASSERQVNYGYTF. V and J are TRBV2 and TRBJ1-2; no reliable D call. The CDR3 has 14 residues. The germline V and J ends were trimmed by 2 bases and 2 bases, with 9 bases remaining between them. From germline, CDR1 is SNHLY and CDR2 FYNNEI.

CDR3: CASSGQVAAFF. As DNA, the CDR3 is TGTGCCAGCAGTGGACAGGTTGCAGCTTTCTTT. The chain couples TRBV2 to TRBJ1-1, with D possibly TRBD1 on 6 matching bases. This CDR3 contains 11 residues. Trimming left V 4 bases short and J 10 bases short, with 10 bases between. Germline-derived CDR1 and CDR2 are SNHLY and FYNNEI.

The rearrangement links TRBV5-4 to TRBJ2-3; 9 nucleotides agree with TRBD2. This CDR3 is 16 amino acids long. The trim removed 4 bases at V and 6 bases at J, leaving 12 bases unmatched. Germline CDR1 and CDR2: SGHNT and YYREEE (reference sequence). CDR3 loop: CASSRAGGSFSDTQYF. The CDR3 region has the DNA TGTGCCAGCAGCCGGGCGGGGGGGTCATTTTCGGATACGCAGTATTTT.

The chain recombines TRBV5-1 with TRBJ1-5; 7 positions agree with TRBD1. The germline V gene has CDR1 SGHRS and CDR2 YFSETQ. This CDR3 is 16 amino acids long. V was pared by 4 bases and J by 3 bases, with 10 bases of the junction left unmatched. CDR3 nucleotide sequence: TGCGCCAGCAGCCGTACACCCGGGACAGACAATCAGCCCCAGCATTTT. Translated, it gives CASSRTPGTDNQPQHF.

The CDR3 sequence is CASSASYEQYF. The CDR3 bases are TGTGCCAGTAGTGCCAGCTACGAGCAGTACTTC. The chain has TRBV19 and TRBJ2-7; D not resolved. The CDR3 length is 11 residues. The V gene lost 5 bases and the J gene lost 3 bases, with 5 bases spanning the gap. Germline-derived CDR1 and CDR2 are LNHDA and SQIVND (reference sequence).

The chain joins TRBV11-2 to TRBJ1-6, with a possible D match to TRBD1 (6 bases). This CDR3 contains 15 residues. Germline values: CDR1 SGHAT, CDR2 FQNNGV. V lost 1 base and J lost 6, with 10 bases in between. CDR3 protein: CASSLVTGSNSPLHF. As DNA, the CDR3 is TGTGCCAGCAGCTTAGTTACAGGGAGTAATTCACCCCTCCACTTT.

The chain employs TRBV3-1 (or the pseudogene TRBV3-2) and TRBJ2-4, with unresolved D. Deletions cut 0 bases from V and 9 bases from J, with 12 bases between. This CDR3 has 14 residues. Germline CDR1 reads LGHDT; CDR2 reads YNNKEL (reference sequence). CDR3 sequence: CASSQDQAATIQYF. The CDR3 DNA sequence: TGTGCCAGCAGCCAAGATCAGGCTGCAACCATTCAGTACTTC.

This chain connects TRBV30 to TRBJ2-7; 8 bases match TRBD1. Trimming took 4 bases from V and 5 from J; bases not matched to a gene: 13. Germline-derived CDR1 and CDR2 are GTSNPN and SVGIG (reference sequence). CDR3 length: 15 residues. CDR3 DNA sequence: TGTGCCTGGACTCCGATCGGGCAGGGGGCGGACGAGCAGTACTTC. Translating it yields CAWTPIGQGADEQYF.

The J gene is TRBJ2-6, the V gene TRBV5-4; 9 bases fit TRBD1. V was clipped by 4 bases and J by 1 base; unmatched bases: 12. The germline CDR1 and CDR2 sequences are SGHNT and YYREEE (reference sequence). The CDR3 has 19 amino acids. The CDR3 protein is CASSGGLGQGVSGANVLTF. The CDR3 DNA sequence: TGTGCCAGCAGCGGGGGGTTGGGACAGGGAGTTTCTGGGGCCAACGTCCTGACTTTC.

The rearrangement uses TRBV28 and TRBJ1-6, with D unresolved. The ends were cut back, 5 bases at V and 11 bases at J, with 19 bases in the middle. This CDR3 region has 15 residues. The germline CDR1 and CDR2 sequences are MDHEN and SYDVKM. The DNA of the CDR3 is TGTGCCAGCAGTCTCATTCCGGGGAGGGAGGCACCCCTCCACTTT. This codes for CASSLIPGREAPLHF. The full variable domain, in which reference TRBV28 and TRBJ1-6 provide the parts outside the CDR3, is DVKVTQSSRYLVKRTGEKVFLECVQDMDHENMFWYRQDPGLGLRLIYFSYDVKMKEKGDIPEGYSVSREKKERFSLILESASTNQTSMYLCASSLIPGREAPLHFGNGTRLTVT.

J is TRBJ1-2 and V is TRBV7-9; 8 bases line up with TRBD1. From germline, CDR1 is SEHNR and CDR2 FQNEAQ (reference sequence). V trimming: 5 bases; J trimming: 6 bases; junction bases outside the gene matches: 5. The CDR3 has 13 amino acids. The CDR3 here is CASSVGTGHGYTF. The CDR3 nucleotides are TGTGCCAGCAGCGTCGGGACAGGCCATGGCTACACCTTC.

The chain joins TRBV6-5 to TRBJ1-2; D gene unclear. Germline lookup yields CDR1 MNHEY and CDR2 SVGAGI. The CDR3 covers 13 residues. V lost 6 bases to trimming and J lost 4 bases, with 12 bases between them. CDR3 loop: CASRPPGSYGYTF. CDR3 in DNA: TGTGCCAGCAGGCCTCCGGGGTCCTATGGCTACACCTTC.

The CDR3, as DNA: TGTGCCAGCGAAGAGACAGGAATAACCACAGATACGCAGTATTTT. Protein: CASEETGITTDTQYF. V and J are TRBV5-6 and TRBJ2-3; possible D gene TRBD1, 6 bases. This CDR3 region has 15 residues. V was shortened by 7 bases and J by 2 bases, with 17 bases between the two germline ends. CDR1 and CDR2 from the germline V gene are SGHDT and YYEEEE.

J is TRBJ1-3 and V is TRBV3-1 (or the pseudogene TRBV3-2); perhaps TRBD1 as D (5 bases). Deletions cut 4 bases from V and 4 bases from J, with 11 bases between. Germline V gene lookup returns CDR1 LGHDT and CDR2 YNNKEL (reference sequence). The CDR3 sequence is 14 residues long. This chain's CDR3 is CASSRGGSGNTIYF. CDR3 DNA sequence: TGTGCCAGCAGCCGGGGGGGATCCGGAAACACCATATATTTT.

The gene calls are TRBV28 and TRBJ1-5; D not certain. There are 16 residues in the CDR3. Per the germline V gene, CDR1 is MDHEN and CDR2 is SYDVKM. V dropped 5 bases and J dropped 5 bases, with 19 bases sitting between them. In DNA, the CDR3 is TGTGCCAGCAGTCCGTCGCATGGCGGCGGCGATCAGCCCCAGCATTTT. This translates into CASSPSHGGGDQPQHF.

The chain has TRBV6-5 and TRBJ2-7, with TRBD1 matching 9 bases. This CDR3 spans 15 amino acids. Per germline, CDR1 MNHEY and CDR2 SVGAGI. Germline trimming cut 7 bases from V and 6 bases from J; bases unmatched to any gene: 13. The CDR3 loop reads CASIGQGKGTSEQYF. As DNA, the CDR3 is TGTGCCAGCATCGGACAGGGGAAGGGAACCTCCGAGCAGTACTTC.

V is TRBV28 and J is TRBJ2-6; 8 bases match TRBD2. The junction had 3 bases not matched to a gene; V was cut back by 7 bases and J by 4 bases. This CDR3 region has 14 residues. Germline V lookup: CDR1 MDHEN, CDR2 SYDVKM. CDR3 protein: CASTGGLGANVLTF. DNA for the CDR3: TGTGCCAGCACGGGGGGGCTCGGGGCCAACGTCCTGACTTTC.

The chain carries TRBV15 and TRBJ1-5, with a tentative D call TRBD1 (5 bases). Germline assignment: CDR1 LNHNV and CDR2 YYDKDF (reference sequence). This CDR3 comprises 15 residues. Between the trimmed V and J ends, which lost 5 bases and 0 bases, there was a span of 11 bases. DNA of the CDR3: TGTGCCACCAGCGGTGGCAGGGTTAGCAATCAGCCCCAGCATTTT. It yields the protein CATSGGRVSNQPQHF.

V is TRBV19 and J is TRBJ1-2; D is perhaps TRBD1 (5 bases). V was shortened by 6 bases and J by 1 base, with 21 bases between the two germline ends. The CDR3 sequence is 17 residues long. Germline lookup yields CDR1 LNHDA and CDR2 SQIVND (reference sequence). The CDR3 nucleotides are TGTGCCAGTAGCCGCTCCACCGACAGCCAATTTAACTATGGCTACACCTTC. It yields the protein CASSRSTDSQFNYGYTF.

J is TRBJ2-3 and V is TRBV7-2; TRBD2 aligns across 10 bases. Germline CDR1 SGHTA, CDR2 FQGNSA. The CDR3 has 18 amino acids. V lost 3 bases and J lost 1; bases outside the gene matches: 10. CDR3 region: CASSLDPLAGARTDTQYF. DNA for the CDR3: TGTGCCAGCAGCTTGGACCCTCTAGCGGGGGCCCGCACAGATACGCAGTATTTT.

The chain uses TRBV18 and TRBJ1-3; tentative D call: TRBD1 (6 bases). In germline, CDR1 is KGHSH, CDR2 LQKENI. V dropped 1 base and J dropped 0 bases, with 7 bases sitting between them. The CDR3 length is 15 residues. The CDR3 loop reads CASSPQGVSGNTIYF. In DNA form, the CDR3 reads TGTGCCAGCTCACCACAGGGGGTCTCTGGAAACACCATATATTTT.

The chain links TRBV20-1 to TRBJ1-6; TRBD1 might be the D (6 bases). CDR3 length: 14 amino acids. Germline CDR1 reads DFQATT; CDR2 reads SNEGSKA (reference sequence). With 6 bases removed from V and 4 bases from J, the gap between germline ends came to 13 bases. The CDR3: CSASRGQYNSPLHF. DNA of the CDR3: TGCAGTGCCAGTCGGGGACAATATAATTCACCCCTCCACTTT.

The rearrangement links TRBV24-1 to TRBJ1-2; maybe TRBD1 (5 bases). The CDR3 contains 15 residues. Trimming left V 3 bases short and J 8 bases short, with 18 bases between. From germline, CDR1 is KGHDR and CDR2 SFDVKD. The CDR3 DNA follows: TGTGCCACCAGTGATGCAGGAACAGGTACCGCGGGCTACACCTTC. Translating gives CATSDAGTGTAGYTF.

The chain joins TRBV4-3 to TRBJ2-7; a weak D match, TRBD2 (7 bases). From germline, CDR1 is LGHNA and CDR2 YSLEER. The V end was cut by 2 bases, the J end by 3 bases, with 14 bases between. The CDR3 is 15 amino acids. In DNA form, the CDR3 reads TGCGCCAGCAGCCAATATGGGGGGGGCTTCTACGAGCAGTACTTC. It codes for CASSQYGGGFYEQYF.

The chain employs TRBV5-6 and TRBJ1-2; 7 positions match TRBD1. Germline V lookup: CDR1 SGHDT, CDR2 YYEEEE. This CDR3 is 14 amino acids long. V gave up 7 bases and J gave up 8 bases; unmatched junction bases: 14. CDR3 sequence: CASGYGQALGGYTF. In DNA form, the CDR3 reads TGTGCCAGCGGCTATGGACAGGCCCTAGGGGGCTACACCTTC.